This is a list of T cell receptor beta chains from one sample in a study of shared clonotypes between healthy human individuals. Here immunoSEQ multiplex PCR was the method, and the copy in TCRdb shows in-frame clones only, minus some. The table has around 980,000 clones, about 80% seen once. What was sequenced was memory CD4+ T cells from PBMCs. The receptor set was obtained from a young man in good health. Some clones in this sample may be carry-over from other donors' samples. The CDR3 runs from the conserved cysteine through the conserved F or W.

TRBV5-1,TRBJ2-7,CASSFSGVSYEQYF
TRBV18,TRBJ1-3,CASSSQGPPGNTIYF
TRBV7-6,TRBJ2-7,CASSLPGQGYEQYF
TRBV11-3,TRBJ2-3,CASSTTGTDTDTQYF
TRBV6-1,TRBJ1-2,CASSEKTYGYTF
TRBV5-6,TRBJ2-3,CASSLYDGTSTDTQYF
TRBV6-1,TRBJ2-1,CASSGLGTPNYNEQFF
TRBV9,TRBJ2-7,CASSPHGGTGYSYEQYF
TRBV9,TRBJ1-1,CASNPSGTANTEAFF
TRBV29-1,TRBJ1-2,CSVEEGQGEGGYTF
TRBV25-1,TRBJ2-7,CASSEGSLFRQYF
TRBV5-6,TRBJ1-2,CASSPGTTYGYTF
TRBV6-4,TRBJ1-3,CASSDQETAGNSGNTIYF
TRBV6-5,TRBJ1-1,CASSYSPSGTEAFF
TRBV7-9,TRBJ1-1,CASRRTANTEAFF
TRBV19,TRBJ2-1,CASSIEGRLREQFF
TRBV5-4,TRBJ1-2,CASSHTANYGYTF
TRBV29-1,TRBJ2-3,CSVSAGSTDTQYF
TRBV4-2,TRBJ2-7,CASSQETGGGSEQYF
TRBV30,TRBJ1-5,CAWRRDSNQPQHF
TRBV5-1,TRBJ2-1,CASSLPRNEQFF
TRBV2,TRBJ2-2,CASSEDTGHTGELFF
TRBV21-1,TRBJ2-7,CASSKQPGSYEQYF
TRBV5-5,TRBJ2-2,CASSLGLAPNTGELFF
TRBV28,TRBJ2-7,CASSSRVSSYEQYF
TRBV6-1,TRBJ2-5,CASSERLGNSYQETQYF
TRBV11-3,TRBJ2-3,CASSHGTSGWRDTQYF
TRBV4-1,TRBJ2-7,CASSQAGTGVREQYF
TRBV18,TRBJ1-1,CASSHLVRGRYTEAFF
TRBV25-1,TRBJ2-1,CASSESGALRYNEQFF
TRBV29-1,TRBJ2-3,CSVEAGQGFSTDTQYF
TRBV27,TRBJ1-2,CASSLREGYGYTF
TRBV18,TRBJ2-6,CASSPREGTGANVLTF
TRBV5-6,TRBJ1-2,CASSLAAYGYTF
TRBV18,TRBJ1-2,CASSPLGRGNYGYTF
TRBV10-3,TRBJ2-7,CAIAGTENSYEQYF
TRBV28,TRBJ1-4,CASRVRANEKLFF
TRBV11-2,TRBJ2-3,CASSFSYSTDTQYF
TRBV29-1,TRBJ2-7,CSVARFRYEQYF
TRBV4-2,TRBJ2-1,CASSQERAGRGLNEQFF
TRBV6-5,TRBJ1-6,CASSDRADNSPLHF
TRBV2,TRBJ2-1,CASRTGEYNEQFF
TRBV25-1,TRBJ1-1,CASRAAGLNTEAFF
TRBV5-1,TRBJ2-1,CASSPRQDSYNEQFF
TRBV6-5,TRBJ1-4,CASSRTIGEKLFF
TRBV19,TRBJ2-7,CATRDRVNEQYF
TRBV19,TRBJ2-7,CASSMGLDYEQYF
TRBV5-8,TRBJ1-5,CASSFKDGQPQHF
TRBV28,TRBJ1-1,CASSSGGKNTEAFF
TRBV7-3,TRBJ2-5,CASSPVAGVVETQYF
TRBV27,TRBJ1-1,CASSLSGAGKREAFF
TRBV5-1,TRBJ2-6,CASSLPTTGANVLTF
TRBV6-1,TRBJ1-1,CASSLSTEAFF
TRBV19,TRBJ2-2,CASSIRERGGGELFF
TRBV30,TRBJ2-7,CAWSVGAGVNEQYF
TRBV19,TRBJ2-1,CASKLGGSYNEQFF
TRBV14,TRBJ2-7,CASSQGAGPSSYEQYF
TRBV2,TRBJ2-3,CASGAESTDTQYF
TRBV4-3,TRBJ2-5,CASSHGSQTGETQYF
TRBV7-2,TRBJ2-3,CAMRDADTDTQYF